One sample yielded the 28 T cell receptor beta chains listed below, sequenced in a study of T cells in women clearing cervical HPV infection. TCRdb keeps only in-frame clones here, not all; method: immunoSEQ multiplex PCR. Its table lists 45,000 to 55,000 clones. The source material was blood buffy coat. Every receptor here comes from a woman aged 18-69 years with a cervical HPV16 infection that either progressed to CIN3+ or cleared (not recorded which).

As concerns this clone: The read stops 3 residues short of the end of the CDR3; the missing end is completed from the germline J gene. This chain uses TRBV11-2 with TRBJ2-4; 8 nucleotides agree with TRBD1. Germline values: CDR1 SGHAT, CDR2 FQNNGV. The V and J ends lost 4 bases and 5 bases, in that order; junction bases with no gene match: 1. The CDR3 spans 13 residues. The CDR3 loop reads CASSWGQENIQYF. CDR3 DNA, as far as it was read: TGTGCCAGCAGCTGGGGACAGGAAAACATT.

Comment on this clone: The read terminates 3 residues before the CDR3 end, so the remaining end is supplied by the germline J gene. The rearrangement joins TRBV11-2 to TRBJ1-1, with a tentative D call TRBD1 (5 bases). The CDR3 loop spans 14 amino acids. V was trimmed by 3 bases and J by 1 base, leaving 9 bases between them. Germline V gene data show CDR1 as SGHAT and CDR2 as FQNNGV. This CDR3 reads CASSFSGGNTEAFF. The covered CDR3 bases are TGTGCCAGCAGCTTTTCCGGGGGGAACACTGAA.

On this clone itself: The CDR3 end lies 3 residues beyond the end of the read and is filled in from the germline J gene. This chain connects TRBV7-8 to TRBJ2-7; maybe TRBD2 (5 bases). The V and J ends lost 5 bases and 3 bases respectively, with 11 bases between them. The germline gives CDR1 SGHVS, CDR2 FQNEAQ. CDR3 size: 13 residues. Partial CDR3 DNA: TGTGCCAGCAGCAGCCGGGGAGACTACGAG. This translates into CASSSRGDYE. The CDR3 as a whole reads CASSSRGDYEQYF.

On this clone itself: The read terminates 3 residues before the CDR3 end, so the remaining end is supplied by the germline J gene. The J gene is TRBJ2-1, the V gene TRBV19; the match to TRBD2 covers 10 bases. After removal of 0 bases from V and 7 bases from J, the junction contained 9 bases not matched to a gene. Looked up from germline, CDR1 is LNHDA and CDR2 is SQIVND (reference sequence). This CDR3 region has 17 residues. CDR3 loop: CASSIEGERGGRNEQFF. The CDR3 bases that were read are TGTGCCAGTAGTATAGAGGGAGAGCGGGGGGGCCGGAATGAG.

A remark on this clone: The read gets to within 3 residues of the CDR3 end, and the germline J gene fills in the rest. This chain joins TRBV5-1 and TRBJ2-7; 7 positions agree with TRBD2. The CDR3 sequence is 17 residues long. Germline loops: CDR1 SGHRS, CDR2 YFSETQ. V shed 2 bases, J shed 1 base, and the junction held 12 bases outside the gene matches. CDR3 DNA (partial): TGCGCCAGCAGCTTCTCGCGGGGGAGTCTCATATCCTACGAG. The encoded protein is CASSFSRGSLISYE. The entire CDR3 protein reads CASSFSRGSLISYEQYF.

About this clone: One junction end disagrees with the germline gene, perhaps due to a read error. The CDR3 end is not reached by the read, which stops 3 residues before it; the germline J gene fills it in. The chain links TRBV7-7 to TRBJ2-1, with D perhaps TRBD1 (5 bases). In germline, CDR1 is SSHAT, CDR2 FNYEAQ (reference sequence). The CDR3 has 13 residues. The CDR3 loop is CASSPGPQGEQFF. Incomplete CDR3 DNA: TGTGCTAGCAGTCCCGGACCCCAGGGTGAG.

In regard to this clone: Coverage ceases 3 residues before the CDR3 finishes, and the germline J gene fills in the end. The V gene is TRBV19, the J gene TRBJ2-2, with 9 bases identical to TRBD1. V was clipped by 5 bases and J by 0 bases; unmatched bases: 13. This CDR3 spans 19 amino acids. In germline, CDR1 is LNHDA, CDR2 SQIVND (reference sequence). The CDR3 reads CASSPNRGRRFSNTGELFF. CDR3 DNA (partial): TGTGCCAGTAGTCCAAACAGGGGGCGCCGGTTTTCGAACACCGGGGAG.

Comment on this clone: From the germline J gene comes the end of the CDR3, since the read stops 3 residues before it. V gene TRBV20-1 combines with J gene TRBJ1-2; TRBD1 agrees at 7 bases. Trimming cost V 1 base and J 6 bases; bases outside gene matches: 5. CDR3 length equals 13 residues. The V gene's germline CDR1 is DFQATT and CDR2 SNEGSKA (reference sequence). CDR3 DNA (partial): TGCAGTGCTAGAGCCGGGACAGAAAATGGC. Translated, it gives CSARAGTENG. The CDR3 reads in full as CSARAGTENGYTF.

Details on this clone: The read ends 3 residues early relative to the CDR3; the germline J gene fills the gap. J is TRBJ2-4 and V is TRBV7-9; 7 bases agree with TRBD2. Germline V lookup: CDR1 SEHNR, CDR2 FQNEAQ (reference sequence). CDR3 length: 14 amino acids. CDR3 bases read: TGTGCCAGCAGCTTCATTCCGGGGGACTATGGT. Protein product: CASSFIPGDYG. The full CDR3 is CASSFIPGDYGQYF.

The CDR3: CASSQPRNYGYTF. Incomplete CDR3 DNA: TGCGCCAGCAGCCAACCCCGGAACTATGGC. The chain couples TRBV4-1 to TRBJ1-2, with D uncertain. The missing CDR3 end, 3 residues past where the read stops, is filled in from the germline J gene. The CDR3 totals 13 residues. The germline gives CDR1 MGHRA, CDR2 YSYEKL. The ends were cut back, 2 bases at V and 2 bases at J, with 6 bases in the middle.

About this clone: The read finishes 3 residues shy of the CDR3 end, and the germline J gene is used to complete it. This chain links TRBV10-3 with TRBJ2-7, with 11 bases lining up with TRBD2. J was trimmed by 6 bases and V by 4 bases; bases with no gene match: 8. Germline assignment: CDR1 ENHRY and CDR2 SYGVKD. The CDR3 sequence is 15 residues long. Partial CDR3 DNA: TGTGCCATCAGTGTTAGCGGGGGGGCTTTCTCCGAG. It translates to CAISVSGGAFSE. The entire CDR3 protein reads CAISVSGGAFSEQYF.

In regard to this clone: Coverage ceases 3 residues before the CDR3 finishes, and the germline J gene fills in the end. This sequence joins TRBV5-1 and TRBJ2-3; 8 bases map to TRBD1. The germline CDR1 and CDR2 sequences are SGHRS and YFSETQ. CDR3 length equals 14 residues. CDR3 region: CASSLGDRGETQYF. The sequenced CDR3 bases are TGCGCCAGCAGCTTGGGCGACAGGGGAGAGACG.

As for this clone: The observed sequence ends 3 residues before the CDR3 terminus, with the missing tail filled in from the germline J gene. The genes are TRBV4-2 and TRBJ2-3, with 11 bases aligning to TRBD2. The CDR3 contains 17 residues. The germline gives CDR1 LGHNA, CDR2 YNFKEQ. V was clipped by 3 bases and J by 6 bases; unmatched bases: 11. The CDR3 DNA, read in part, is TGTGCCAGCAGCCAGATACCGGGACTAGCGGCGGTGGATACG. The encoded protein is CASSQIPGLAAVDT. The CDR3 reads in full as CASSQIPGLAAVDTQYF.

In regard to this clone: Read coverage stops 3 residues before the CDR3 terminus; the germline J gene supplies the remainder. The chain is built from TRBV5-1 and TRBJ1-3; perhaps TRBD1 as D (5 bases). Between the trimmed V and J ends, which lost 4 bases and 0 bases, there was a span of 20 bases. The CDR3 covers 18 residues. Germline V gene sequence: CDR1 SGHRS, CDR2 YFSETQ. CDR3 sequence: CASSRDGGSFRSGNTIYF. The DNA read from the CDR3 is TGCGCCAGCAGCAGGGACGGGGGGTCCTTTCGCTCTGGAAACACC.

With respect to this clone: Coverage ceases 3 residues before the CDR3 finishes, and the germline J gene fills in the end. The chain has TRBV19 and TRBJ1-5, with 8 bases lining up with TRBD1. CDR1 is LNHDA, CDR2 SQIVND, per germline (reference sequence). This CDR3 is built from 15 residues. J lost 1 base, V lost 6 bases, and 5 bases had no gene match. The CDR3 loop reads CASSLTGESNQPQHF. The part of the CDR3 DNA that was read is TGTGCCAGTAGCCTGACAGGGGAGAGCAATCAGCCC.

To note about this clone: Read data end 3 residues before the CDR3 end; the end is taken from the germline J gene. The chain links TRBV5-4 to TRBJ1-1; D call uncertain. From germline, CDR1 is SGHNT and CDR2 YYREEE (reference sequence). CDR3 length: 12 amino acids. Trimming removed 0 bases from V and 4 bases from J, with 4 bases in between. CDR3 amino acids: CASSLEGTEAFF. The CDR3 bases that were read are TGTGCCAGCAGCTTGGAAGGCACTGAA. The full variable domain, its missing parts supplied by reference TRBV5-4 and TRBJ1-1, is ETGVTQSPTHLIKTRGQQVTLRCSSQSGHNTVSWYQQALGQGPQFIFQYYREEENGRGNFPPRFSGLQFPNYSSELNVNALELDDSALYLCASSLEGTEAFFGQGTRLTVV.

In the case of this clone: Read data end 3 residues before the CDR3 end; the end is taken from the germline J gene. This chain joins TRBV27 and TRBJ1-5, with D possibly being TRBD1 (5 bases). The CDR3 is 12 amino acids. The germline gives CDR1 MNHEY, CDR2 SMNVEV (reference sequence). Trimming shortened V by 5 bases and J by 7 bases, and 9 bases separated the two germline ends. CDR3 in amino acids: CASSAAGQPQHF. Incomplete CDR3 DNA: TGTGCCAGCAGTGCCGCAGGGCAGCCC.

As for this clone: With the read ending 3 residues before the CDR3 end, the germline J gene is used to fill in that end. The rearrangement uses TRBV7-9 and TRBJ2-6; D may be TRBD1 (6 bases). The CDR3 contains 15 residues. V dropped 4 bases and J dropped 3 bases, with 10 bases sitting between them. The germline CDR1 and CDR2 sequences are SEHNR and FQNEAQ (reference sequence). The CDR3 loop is CASSSDRFGANVLTF. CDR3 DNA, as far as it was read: TGTGCCAGCAGCTCCGACAGGTTTGGGGCCAACGTC.

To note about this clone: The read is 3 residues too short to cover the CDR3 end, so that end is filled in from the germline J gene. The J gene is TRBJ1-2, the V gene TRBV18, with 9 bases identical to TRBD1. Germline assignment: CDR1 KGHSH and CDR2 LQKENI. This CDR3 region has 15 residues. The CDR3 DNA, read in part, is TGTGCCAGCTCACCGCGGGACAGGGTGGCAGATACC. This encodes CASSPRDRVADT. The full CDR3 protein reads CASSPRDRVADTYTF.

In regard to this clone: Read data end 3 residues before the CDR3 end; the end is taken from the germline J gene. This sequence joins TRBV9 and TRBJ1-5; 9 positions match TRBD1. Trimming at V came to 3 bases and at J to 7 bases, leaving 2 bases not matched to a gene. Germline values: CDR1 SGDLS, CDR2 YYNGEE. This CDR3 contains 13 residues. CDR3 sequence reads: CASSEGTGQPQHF. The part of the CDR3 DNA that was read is TGTGCCAGCAGCGAGGGGACAGGGCAGCCC.

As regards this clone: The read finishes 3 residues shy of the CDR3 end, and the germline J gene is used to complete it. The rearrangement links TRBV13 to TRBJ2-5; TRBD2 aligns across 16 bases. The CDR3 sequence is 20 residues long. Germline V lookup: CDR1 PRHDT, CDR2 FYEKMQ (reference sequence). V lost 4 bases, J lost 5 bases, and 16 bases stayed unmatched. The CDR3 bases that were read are TGTGCCAGCAGCTCCTCCTCCGGGACTAGCGGGGGGGCCATGTGGGAGACC. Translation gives CASSSSSGTSGGAMWET. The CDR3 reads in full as CASSSSSGTSGGAMWETQYF.

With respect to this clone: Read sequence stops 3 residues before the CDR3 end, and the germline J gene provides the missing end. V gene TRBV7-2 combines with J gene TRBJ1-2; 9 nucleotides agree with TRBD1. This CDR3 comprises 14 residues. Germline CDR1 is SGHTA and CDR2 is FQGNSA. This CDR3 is CASSYAGTGRDYTF. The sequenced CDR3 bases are TGTGCCAGCAGCTACGCCGGGACAGGGAGGGAC.

The CDR3 sequence is CASSAPFTSYEQYF. The sequenced part of the CDR3 DNA is TGTGCCAGCAGCGCTCCTTTTACAAGCTACGAG. The J gene is TRBJ2-7, the V gene TRBV7-2; D gene uncertain. The DNA ends 3 residues before the CDR3 does, and the rest of the CDR3 is filled in from the germline J gene. Germline lookup yields CDR1 SGHTA and CDR2 FQGNSA. Between the trimmed V and J ends, which lost 5 bases and 3 bases, there was a span of 14 bases. The CDR3 is 14 amino acids.

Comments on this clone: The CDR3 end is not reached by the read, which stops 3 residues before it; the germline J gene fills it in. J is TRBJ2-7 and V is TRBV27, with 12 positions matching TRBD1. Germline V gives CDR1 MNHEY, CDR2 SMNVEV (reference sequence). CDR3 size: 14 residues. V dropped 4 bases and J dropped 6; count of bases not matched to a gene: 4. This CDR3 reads CASSSGTGGLEQYF. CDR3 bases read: TGTGCCAGCAGTTCCGGGACAGGGGGCCTCGAG.

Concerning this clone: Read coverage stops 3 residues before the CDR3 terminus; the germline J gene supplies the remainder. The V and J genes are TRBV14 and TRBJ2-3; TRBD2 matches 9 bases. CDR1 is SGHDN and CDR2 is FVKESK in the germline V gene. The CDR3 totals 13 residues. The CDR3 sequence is CASRGGGGSAQYF. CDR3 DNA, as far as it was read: TGTGCCAGCAGAGGCGGGGGGGGAAGTGCG.

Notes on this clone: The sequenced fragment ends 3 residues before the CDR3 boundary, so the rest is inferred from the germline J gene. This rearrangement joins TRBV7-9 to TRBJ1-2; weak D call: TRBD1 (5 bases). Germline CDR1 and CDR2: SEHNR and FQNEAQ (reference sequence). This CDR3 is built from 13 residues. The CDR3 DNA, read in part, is TGTGCCAGCAGGTGGGGGGAAATCAATGAC. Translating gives CASRWGEIND. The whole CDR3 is CASRWGEINDYTF.

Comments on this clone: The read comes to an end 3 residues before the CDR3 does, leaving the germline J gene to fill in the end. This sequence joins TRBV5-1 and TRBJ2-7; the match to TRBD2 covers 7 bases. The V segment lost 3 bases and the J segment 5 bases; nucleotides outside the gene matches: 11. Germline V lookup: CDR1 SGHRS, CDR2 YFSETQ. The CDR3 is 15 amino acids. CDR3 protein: CASSSTSAGTNEQYF. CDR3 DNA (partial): TGCGCCAGCAGCTCTACTAGCGCTGGCACCAACGAG.

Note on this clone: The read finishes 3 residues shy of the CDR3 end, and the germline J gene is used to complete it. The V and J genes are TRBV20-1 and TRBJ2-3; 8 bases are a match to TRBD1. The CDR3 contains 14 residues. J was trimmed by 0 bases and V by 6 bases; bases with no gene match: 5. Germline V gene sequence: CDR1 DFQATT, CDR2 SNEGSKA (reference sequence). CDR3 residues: CSAEQGGSTDTQYF. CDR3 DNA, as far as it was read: TGCAGTGCGGAACAGGGGGGTAGCACAGATACG.